Detailed here is one T cell receptor (beta chain). Its antigen is still unknown. In terms of origin and age, donors were healthy Caucasian individuals from Russia aged about 6 to 100. The data were obtained in a study of blood T cells in healthy people across ages. Together with a sample-barcoded 5' primer, a J-beta primer mix was included in a second PCR lasting about 6 to 11 cycles. Using its own MiXCR run on the 5' RACE reads, TCRdb lists one record per CDR3 protein. The repertoire holds around 1,000,000 distinct CDR3 sequences, with 35% to 45% as singletons. Per the germline V gene, CDR1 is SEHNR and CDR2 is FQNEAQ (reference sequence). The CDR3 runs 12 residues. The V end was cut by 5 bases, the J end by 8 bases, with 10 bases between. Study results and limitations: Aged donors had fewer naive CD4+ cells and lower diversity than long-lived donors. The study found TCR beta diversity correlated strongly with naive T cell percentage. Age advanced and TCR beta diversity per million T cells fell, roughly linearly.

The V call is TRBV7-9, the J call TRBJ2-1; no firm D call. The TCR comes from a man between 18 and 35 years old in good health. The specimen was blood. The CDR3 loop is CASSPAKDEQFF. CDR3 DNA: TGTGCCAGCAGCCCCGCCAAGGATGAGCAGTTCTTC.